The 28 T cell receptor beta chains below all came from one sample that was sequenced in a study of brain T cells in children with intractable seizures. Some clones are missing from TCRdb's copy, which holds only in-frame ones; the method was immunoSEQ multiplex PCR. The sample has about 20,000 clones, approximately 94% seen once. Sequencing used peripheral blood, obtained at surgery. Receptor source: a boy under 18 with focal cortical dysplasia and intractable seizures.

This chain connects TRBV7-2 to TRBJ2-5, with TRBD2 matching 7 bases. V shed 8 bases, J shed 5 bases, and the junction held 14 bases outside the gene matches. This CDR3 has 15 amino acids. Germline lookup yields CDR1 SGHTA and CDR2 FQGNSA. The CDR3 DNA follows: TGTGCCAGCGTCCGTCGGGGAGGGCCGGGGGAGACCCAGTACTTC. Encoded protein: CASVRRGGPGETQYF.

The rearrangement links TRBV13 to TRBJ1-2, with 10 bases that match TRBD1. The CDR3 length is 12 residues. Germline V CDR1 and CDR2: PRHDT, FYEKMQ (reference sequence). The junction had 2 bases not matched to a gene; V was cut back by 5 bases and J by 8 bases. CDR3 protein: CASSGTGDGYTF. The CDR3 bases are TGTGCCAGCAGCGGGACAGGGGACGGCTACACCTTC. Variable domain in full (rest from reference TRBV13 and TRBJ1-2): AAGVIQSPRHLIKEKRETATLKCYPIPRHDTVYWYQQGPGQDPQFLISFYEKMQSDKGSIPDRFSAQQFSDYHSELNMSSLELGDSALYFCASSGTGDGYTFGSGTRLTVV.

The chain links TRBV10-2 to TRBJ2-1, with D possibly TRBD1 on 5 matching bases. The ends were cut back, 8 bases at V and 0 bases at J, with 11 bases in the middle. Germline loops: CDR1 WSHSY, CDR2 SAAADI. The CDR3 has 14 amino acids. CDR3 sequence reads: CASRQFDSYNEQFF. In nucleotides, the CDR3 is TGCGCCAGCCGACAGTTCGACTCCTACAATGAGCAGTTCTTC.

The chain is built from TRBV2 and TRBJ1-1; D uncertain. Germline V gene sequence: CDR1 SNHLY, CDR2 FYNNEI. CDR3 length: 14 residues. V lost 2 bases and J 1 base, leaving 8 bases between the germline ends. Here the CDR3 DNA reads TGTGCCAGCAGTGAAAGTTCCTCGAACACTGAAGCTTTCTTT. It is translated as CASSESSSNTEAFF.

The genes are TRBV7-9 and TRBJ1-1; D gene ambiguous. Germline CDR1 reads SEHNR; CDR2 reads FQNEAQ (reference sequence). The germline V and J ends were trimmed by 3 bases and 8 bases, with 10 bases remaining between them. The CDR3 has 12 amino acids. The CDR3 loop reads CASSLLGREAFF. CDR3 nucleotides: TGTGCCAGCAGCTTGTTGGGCAGGGAAGCTTTCTTT. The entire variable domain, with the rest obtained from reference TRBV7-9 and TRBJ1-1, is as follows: DTGVSQNPRHKITKRGQNVTFRCDPISEHNRLYWYRQTLGQGPEFLTYFQNEAQLEKSRLLSDRFSAERPKGSFSTLEIQRTEQGDSAMYLCASSLLGREAFFGQGTRLTVV.

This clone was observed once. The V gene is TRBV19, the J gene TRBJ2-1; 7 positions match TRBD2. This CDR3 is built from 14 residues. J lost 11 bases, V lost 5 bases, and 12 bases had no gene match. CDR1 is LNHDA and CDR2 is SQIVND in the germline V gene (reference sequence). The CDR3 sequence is CASSVGTTGVKQFF. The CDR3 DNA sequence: TGTGCCAGTAGTGTCGGGACTACCGGTGTGAAGCAGTTCTTC.

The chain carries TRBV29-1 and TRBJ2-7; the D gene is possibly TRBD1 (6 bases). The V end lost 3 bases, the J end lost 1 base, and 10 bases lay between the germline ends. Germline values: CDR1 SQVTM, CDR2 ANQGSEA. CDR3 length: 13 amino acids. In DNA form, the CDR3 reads TGCAGCGTTGAGAACGACAGGTCCTACGAGCAGTACGTC. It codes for CSVENDRSYEQYV.

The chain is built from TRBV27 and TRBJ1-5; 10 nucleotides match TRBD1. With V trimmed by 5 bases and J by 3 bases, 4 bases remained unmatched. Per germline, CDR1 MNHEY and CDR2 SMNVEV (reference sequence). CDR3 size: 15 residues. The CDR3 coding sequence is TGTGCCAGCAGTCAGACAGGGGGCTACAATCAGCCCCAGCATTTT. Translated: CASSQTGGYNQPQHF.

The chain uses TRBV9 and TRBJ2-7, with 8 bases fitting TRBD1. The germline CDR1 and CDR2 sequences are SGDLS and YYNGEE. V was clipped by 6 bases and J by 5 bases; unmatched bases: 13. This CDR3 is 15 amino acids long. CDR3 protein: CASTLTGEAVDEQYF. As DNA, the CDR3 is TGTGCCAGCACGCTGACAGGGGAGGCGGTCGACGAGCAGTACTTC.

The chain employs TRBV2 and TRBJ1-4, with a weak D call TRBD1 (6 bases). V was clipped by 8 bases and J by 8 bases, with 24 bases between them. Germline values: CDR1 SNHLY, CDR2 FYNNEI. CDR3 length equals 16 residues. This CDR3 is CASRTRGPSRREKLFF. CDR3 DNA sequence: TGTGCCAGCCGGACCCGGGGGCCGAGCCGGCGGGAAAAACTGTTTTTT.

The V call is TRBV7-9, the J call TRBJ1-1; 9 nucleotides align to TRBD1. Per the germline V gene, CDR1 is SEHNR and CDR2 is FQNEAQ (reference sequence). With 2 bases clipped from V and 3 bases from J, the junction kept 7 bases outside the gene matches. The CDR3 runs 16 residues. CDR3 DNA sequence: TGTGCCAGCAGCTTAAGCGGGACAGGGTGGTACACTGAAGCTTTCTTT. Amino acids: CASSLSGTGWYTEAFF.

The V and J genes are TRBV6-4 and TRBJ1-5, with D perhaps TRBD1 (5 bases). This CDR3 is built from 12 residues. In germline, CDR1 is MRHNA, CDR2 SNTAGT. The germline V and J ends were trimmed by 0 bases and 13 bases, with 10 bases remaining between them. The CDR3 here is CASSDSTVLQHF. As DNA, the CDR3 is TGTGCCAGCAGTGACTCGACAGTCCTACAGCATTTT.

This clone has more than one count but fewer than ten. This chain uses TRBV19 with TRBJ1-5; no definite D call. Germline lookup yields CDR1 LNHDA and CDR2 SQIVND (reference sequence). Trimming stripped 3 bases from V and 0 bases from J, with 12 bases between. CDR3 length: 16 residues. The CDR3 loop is CASSILPWASNQPQHF. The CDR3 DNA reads TGTGCCAGTAGTATCTTGCCCTGGGCTAGCAATCAGCCCCAGCATTTT.

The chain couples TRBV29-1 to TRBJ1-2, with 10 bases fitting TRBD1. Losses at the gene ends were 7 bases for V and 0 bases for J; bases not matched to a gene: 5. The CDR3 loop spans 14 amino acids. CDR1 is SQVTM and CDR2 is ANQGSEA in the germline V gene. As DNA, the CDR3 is TGCAGCGGACTCGGACAGGGGGCTAACTATGGCTACACCTTC. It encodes CSGLGQGANYGYTF.

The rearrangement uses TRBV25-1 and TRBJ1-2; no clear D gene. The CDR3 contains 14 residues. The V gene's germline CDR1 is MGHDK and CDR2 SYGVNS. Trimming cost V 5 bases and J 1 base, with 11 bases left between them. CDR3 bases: TGTGCCAGCAGTTGGACGGGCGATAACTATGGCTACACCTTC. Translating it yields CASSWTGDNYGYTF.

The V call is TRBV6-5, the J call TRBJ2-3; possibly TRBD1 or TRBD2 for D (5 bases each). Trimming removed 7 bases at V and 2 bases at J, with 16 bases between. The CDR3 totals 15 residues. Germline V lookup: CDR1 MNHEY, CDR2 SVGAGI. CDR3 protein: CASTAGEGHTDTQYF. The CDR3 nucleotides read TGTGCCAGCACAGCAGGCGAGGGGCACACAGATACGCAGTATTTT.

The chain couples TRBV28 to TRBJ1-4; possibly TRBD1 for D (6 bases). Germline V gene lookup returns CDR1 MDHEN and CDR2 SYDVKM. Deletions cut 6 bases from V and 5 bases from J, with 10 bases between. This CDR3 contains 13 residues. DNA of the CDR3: TGTGCCAGCAGGGGACACCCGAATGAAAAACTGTTTTTT. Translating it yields CASRGHPNEKLFF.

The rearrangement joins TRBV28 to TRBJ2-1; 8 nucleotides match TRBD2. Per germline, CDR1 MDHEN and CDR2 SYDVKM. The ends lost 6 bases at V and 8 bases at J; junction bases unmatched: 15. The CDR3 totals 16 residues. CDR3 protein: CASSLPLRGASHEQFF. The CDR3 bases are TGTGCCAGCAGCCTCCCTTTGCGGGGGGCCTCCCATGAGCAGTTCTTC.

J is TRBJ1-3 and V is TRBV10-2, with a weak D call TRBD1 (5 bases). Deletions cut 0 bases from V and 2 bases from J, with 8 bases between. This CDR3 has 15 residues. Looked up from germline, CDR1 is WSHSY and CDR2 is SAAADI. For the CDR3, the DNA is TGCGCCAGCAGTGAGTCGGGGGGTCCTGGAAACACCATATATTTT. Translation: CASSESGGPGNTIYF.

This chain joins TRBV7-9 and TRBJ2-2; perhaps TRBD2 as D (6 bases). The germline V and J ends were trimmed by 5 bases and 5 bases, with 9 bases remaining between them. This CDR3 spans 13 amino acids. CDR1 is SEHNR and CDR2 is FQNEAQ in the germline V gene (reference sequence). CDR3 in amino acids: CASSMGGTGELFF. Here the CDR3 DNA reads TGTGCCAGCAGCATGGGGGGTACCGGGGAGCTGTTTTTT.

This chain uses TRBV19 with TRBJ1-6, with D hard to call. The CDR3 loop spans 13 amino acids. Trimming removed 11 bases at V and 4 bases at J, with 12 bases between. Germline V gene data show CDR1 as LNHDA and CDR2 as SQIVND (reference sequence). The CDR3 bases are TGTGCCGCAGCGCGGGATTATAATTCACCCCTCCACTTT. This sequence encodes CAAARDYNSPLHF.

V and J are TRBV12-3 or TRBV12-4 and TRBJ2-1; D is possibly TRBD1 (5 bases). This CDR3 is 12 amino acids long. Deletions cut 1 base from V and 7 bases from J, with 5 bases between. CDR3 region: CASSLGQNEQFF. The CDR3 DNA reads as TGTGCCAGCAGTTTAGGACAGAATGAGCAGTTCTTC.

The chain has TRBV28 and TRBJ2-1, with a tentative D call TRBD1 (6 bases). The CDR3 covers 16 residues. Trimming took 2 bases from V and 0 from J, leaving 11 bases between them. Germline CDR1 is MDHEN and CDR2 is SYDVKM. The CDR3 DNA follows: TGTGCCAGCAGTTTAGCCATGGACAGCTCCTACAATGAGCAGTTCTTC. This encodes CASSLAMDSSYNEQFF. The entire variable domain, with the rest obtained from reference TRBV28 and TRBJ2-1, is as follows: DVKVTQSSRYLVKRTGEKVFLECVQDMDHENMFWYRQDPGLGLRLIYFSYDVKMKEKGDIPEGYSVSREKKERFSLILESASTNQTSMYLCASSLAMDSSYNEQFFGPGTRLTVL.

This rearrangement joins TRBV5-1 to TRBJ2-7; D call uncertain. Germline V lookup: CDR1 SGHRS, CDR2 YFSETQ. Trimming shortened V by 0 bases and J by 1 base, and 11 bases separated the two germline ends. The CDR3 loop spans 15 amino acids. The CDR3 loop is CASSLGGGWSYEQYF. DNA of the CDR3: TGCGCCAGCAGCTTGGGAGGTGGGTGGTCCTACGAGCAGTACTTC.

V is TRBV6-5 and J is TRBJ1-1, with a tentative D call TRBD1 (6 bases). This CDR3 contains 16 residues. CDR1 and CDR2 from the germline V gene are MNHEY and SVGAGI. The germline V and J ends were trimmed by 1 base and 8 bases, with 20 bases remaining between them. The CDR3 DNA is TGTGCCAGCAGTTACTGGCGGGACACCACTCTCTTCGAAGCTTTCTTT. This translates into CASSYWRDTTLFEAFF.

The CDR3 sequence: CSVPRPDGYTF. In nucleotides, the CDR3 is TGCAGTGTGCCCAGGCCGGACGGCTACACCTTC. The genes are TRBV20-1 and TRBJ1-2; D gene uncertain. The CDR3 totals 11 residues. Germline assignment: CDR1 DFQATT and CDR2 SNEGSKA (reference sequence). Trimming pared 7 bases from V and 8 bases from J, leaving 14 bases between.

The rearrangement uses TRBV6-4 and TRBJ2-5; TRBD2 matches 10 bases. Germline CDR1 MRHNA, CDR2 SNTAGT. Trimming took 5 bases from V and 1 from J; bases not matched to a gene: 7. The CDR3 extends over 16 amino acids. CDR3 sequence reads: CASSQEASGGQETQYF. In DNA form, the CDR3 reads TGTGCCAGCAGTCAGGAGGCTAGCGGGGGCCAAGAGACCCAGTACTTC.

CDR3 residues: CASSQDPGGPETQYF. The CDR3 region has the DNA TGTGCCAGCAGCCAAGATCCGGGGGGGCCAGAGACCCAGTACTTC. The J gene is TRBJ2-5, the V gene TRBV4-2, with 8 bases lining up with TRBD2. This CDR3 has 15 residues. Losses at the gene ends were 0 bases for V and 4 bases for J; bases not matched to a gene: 4. Germline CDR1 and CDR2: LGHNA and YNFKEQ.